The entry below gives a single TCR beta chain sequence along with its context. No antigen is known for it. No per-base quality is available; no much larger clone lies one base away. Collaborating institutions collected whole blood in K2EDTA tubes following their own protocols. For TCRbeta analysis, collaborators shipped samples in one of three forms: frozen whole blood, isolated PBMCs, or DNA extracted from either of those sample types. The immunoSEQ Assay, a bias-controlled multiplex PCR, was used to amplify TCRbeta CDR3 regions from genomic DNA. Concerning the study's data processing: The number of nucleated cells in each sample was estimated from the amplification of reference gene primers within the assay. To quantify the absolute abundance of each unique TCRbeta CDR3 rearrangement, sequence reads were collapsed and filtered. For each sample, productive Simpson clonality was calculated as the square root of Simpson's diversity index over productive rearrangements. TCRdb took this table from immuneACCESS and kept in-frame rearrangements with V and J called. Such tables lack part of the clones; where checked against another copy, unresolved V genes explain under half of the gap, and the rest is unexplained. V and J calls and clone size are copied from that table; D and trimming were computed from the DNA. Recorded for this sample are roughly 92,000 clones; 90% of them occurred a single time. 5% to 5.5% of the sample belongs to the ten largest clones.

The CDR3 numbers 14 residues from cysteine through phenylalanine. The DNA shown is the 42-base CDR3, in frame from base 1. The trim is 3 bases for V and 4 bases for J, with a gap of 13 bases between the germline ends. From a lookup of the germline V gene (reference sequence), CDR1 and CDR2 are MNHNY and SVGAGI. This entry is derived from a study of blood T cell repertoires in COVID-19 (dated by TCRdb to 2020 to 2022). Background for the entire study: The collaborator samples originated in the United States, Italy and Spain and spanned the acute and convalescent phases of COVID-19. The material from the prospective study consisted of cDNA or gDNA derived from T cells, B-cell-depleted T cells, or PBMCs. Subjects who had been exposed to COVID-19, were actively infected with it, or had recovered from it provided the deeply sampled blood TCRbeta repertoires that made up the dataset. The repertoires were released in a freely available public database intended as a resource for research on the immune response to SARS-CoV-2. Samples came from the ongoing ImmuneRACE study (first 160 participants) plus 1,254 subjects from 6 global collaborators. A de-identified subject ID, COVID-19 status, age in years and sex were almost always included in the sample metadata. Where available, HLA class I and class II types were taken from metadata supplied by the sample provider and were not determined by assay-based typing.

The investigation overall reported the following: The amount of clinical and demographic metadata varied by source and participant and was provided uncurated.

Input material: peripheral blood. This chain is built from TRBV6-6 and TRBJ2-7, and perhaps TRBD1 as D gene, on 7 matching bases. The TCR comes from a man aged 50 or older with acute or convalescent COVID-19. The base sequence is TGTGCCAGCAGTTATAGACAGGGAGGATACGAGCAGTACTTC. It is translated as CASSYRQGGYEQYF.